These T cell receptor beta chains were read from a single sample in a study of blood T cell repertoires in COVID-19. The data were produced by immunoSEQ multiplex PCR, yet TCRdb's version contains in-frame clones alone and is incomplete. The table records 250,000 to 300,000 clones, 86% of them present only once. Specimen: peripheral blood. These TCRs come from a young man with active or convalescent COVID-19. Both conserved end residues are part of each CDR3. D genes are given only for firm matches. Rows may omit the clone size; those that give it use once, few, many or a size class.

d_call clone_size j_call v_call cdr3_aa cdr3_nt
TRBD1 - TRBJ1-4 TRBV2 CASSGQGASTNEKLFF TGTGCCAGCAGTGGGCAGGGGGCATCGACTAATGAAAAACTGTTTTTT
- - TRBJ2-7 TRBV21-1 CASSKRLGQTHYEQYF TGTGCCAGCAGCAAACGGCTAGGACAGACCCATTACGAGCAGTACTTC
TRBD1 - TRBJ2-3 TRBV5-1 CASLNPQGAGDTQYF TGCGCCAGCCTAAACCCTCAGGGGGCAGGAGATACGCAGTATTTT
TRBD2 - TRBJ2-1 TRBV4-2 CASSLYTGTSGNSYNEQFF TGTGCCAGCAGCCTATATACCGGGACTAGCGGGAACTCCTACAATGAGCAGTTCTTC
- - TRBJ2-7 TRBV21-1 CASSKREGLAYEQYF TGTGCCAGCAGCAAACGGGAGGGGCTGGCCTACGAGCAGTACTTC
TRBD1 - TRBJ2-1 TRBV9 CASSAGRGQGQSEQFF TGTGCCAGCAGCGCAGGTCGGGGACAGGGACAAAGTGAGCAGTTCTTC
- - TRBJ1-1 TRBV5-4 CASSRGQGAPYTEAFF TGTGCCAGCAGTCGAGGACAAGGAGCCCCTTACACTGAAGCTTTCTTT
- - TRBJ2-5 TRBV9 CASSAGTNLQETQYF TGTGCCAGCAGCGCCGGGACAAACCTCCAAGAGACCCAGTACTTC
TRBD1 - TRBJ2-2 TRBV19 CASSIWGQGTAGELFF TGTGCCAGTAGTATTTGGGGACAGGGGACGGCCGGGGAGCTGTTTTTT
- once TRBJ1-1 TRBV29-1 CSVERQMTNTEAFF TGCAGCGTTGAACGACAGATGACGAACACTGAAGCTTTCTTT
- - TRBJ1-6 TRBV13 CAKRDSIISYNSPLHF TGTGCCAAAAGGGACTCCATAATCTCCTATAATTCACCCCTCCACTTT
TRBD1 - TRBJ1-5 TRBV5-6 CASSLSGGTQPQHF TGTGCCAGCAGCTTGTCAGGGGGTACTCAGCCCCAGCATTTT
TRBD1 - TRBJ2-5 TRBV2 CASSAPGQGEETQYF TGTGCCAGCAGCGCTCCGGGACAGGGAGAAGAGACCCAGTACTTC
TRBD1 - TRBJ2-5 TRBV2 CASRGTELETQYF TGTGCCAGCAGAGGGACAGAACTAGAGACCCAGTACTTC
- - TRBJ1-1 TRBV29-1 CSVDRPEDTEAFF TGCAGCGTCGACAGGCCTGAGGACACTGAAGCTTTCTTT
TRBD1 once TRBJ1-1 TRBV6-5 CASSHRGNTEAFF TGTGCCAGCAGCCACAGGGGGAACACTGAAGCTTTCTTT
- - TRBJ1-4 TRBV7-9 CASSLETENEKLFF TGTGCCAGCAGCTTAGAGACAGAGAATGAAAAACTGTTTTTT
- few TRBJ2-2 TRBV10-1 CASSGETGELFF TGCGCCAGCAGTGGAGAAACCGGGGAGCTGTTTTTT
- - TRBJ1-2 TRBV4-1 CASSQDGALFYGYTF TGCGCCAGCAGCCAAGATGGGGCCCTCTTCTATGGCTACACCTTC
- - TRBJ1-2 TRBV28 CASTIGGSYYYGYTF TGTGCCAGCACCATTGGAGGCTCTTACTACTATGGCTACACCTTC
TRBD1 few TRBJ1-2 TRBV6-6 CASSYPGTDPYGYTF TGTGCCAGCAGCTACCCCGGGACAGACCCTTATGGCTACACCTTC
- - TRBJ2-3 TRBV11-3 CASSSPRYRDTQYF TGTGCCAGCAGCTCCCCCCGGTATCGAGATACGCAGTATTTT
- - TRBJ2-5 TRBV5-4 CASSFAGRVFETQYF TGTGCCAGCAGCTTCGCCGGGAGAGTTTTCGAGACCCAGTACTTC
TRBD1 - TRBJ1-2 TRBV3-1/TRBV3-2 CASSQDQTGVLYYGYTF TGTGCCAGCAGCCAAGATCAAACAGGGGTTCTCTACTATGGCTACACCTTC
TRBD1 - TRBJ1-1 TRBV7-3 CASSPGQGSGNTEAFF TGTGCCAGCAGTCCGGGACAGGGCTCAGGGAACACTGAAGCTTTCTTT
TRBD1 - TRBJ1-4 TRBV7-8 CASSLTGDEKLFF TGTGCCAGCAGCCTTACAGGGGATGAAAAACTGTTTTTT
TRBD2 once TRBJ2-5 TRBV24-1 CATNPGGGQETQYF TGTGCCACCAACCCGGGGGGGGGACAAGAGACCCAGTACTTC
TRBD2 - TRBJ2-1 TRBV6-1 CASSEPSGNSYNEQFF TGTGCCAGCAGTGAACCTAGCGGGAACTCCTACAATGAGCAGTTCTTC
- - TRBJ2-4 TRBV24-1 CATRVWFGLAKNIQYF TGTGCCACCAGGGTTTGGTTTGGCTTAGCCAAAAACATTCAGTACTTC
- - TRBJ1-1 TRBV10-3 CAISDSKTTGTEAFF TGTGCCATCAGTGACTCAAAGACGACAGGCACTGAAGCTTTCTTT
- few TRBJ1-2 TRBV6-5 CASSPTEIYGYTF TGTGCCAGCAGCCCGACAGAGATCTATGGCTACACCTTC
- - TRBJ2-1 TRBV5-4 CASSLGGGSNEQFF TGTGCCAGCAGCTTGGGAGGTGGCTCCAATGAGCAGTTCTTC